Following are 6 T cell receptor beta chains from one sample sequenced in a study of shared clonotypes between healthy human individuals. This table comes from immunoSEQ multiplex PCR, and its TCRdb copy is limited to in-frame clones, with some not included. Of 2,500,000 or so clones listed, around 92% are singletons. Material for sequencing was naive CD4+ T cells from PBMCs. As to subset: CD45RA+ positively selected. The origin of the receptors is a man in his late teens or twenties in good health. Some clones in this sample may be carry-over from other donors' samples.

This sequence joins TRBV7-3 and TRBJ2-1; 11 nucleotides line up with TRBD2. The trim removed 5 bases at V and 4 bases at J, leaving 10 bases unmatched. CDR1 is SGHTA, CDR2 FQGTGA, per germline. The CDR3 runs to 17 residues. CDR3 in DNA: TGTGCCAGCAGCCCCCAATCGGGACTAGCGGTTTACAATGAGCAGTTCTTC. Translating gives CASSPQSGLAVYNEQFF.

The chain joins TRBV6-1 to TRBJ1-2; TRBD1 matches 9 bases. Per the germline V gene, CDR1 is MNHNS and CDR2 is SASEGT. The CDR3 contains 13 residues. V was pared by 6 bases and J by 6 bases, with 5 bases of the junction left unmatched. CDR3 protein: CASSPGQGNGYTF. In DNA, the CDR3 is TGTGCCAGCAGCCCGGGACAGGGAAATGGCTACACCTTC.

The genes are TRBV21-1 and TRBJ1-5. TRBV21-1 constitutes a pseudogene. This CDR3 has 17 amino acids. The CDR3 region is CASSKGWGVLGDQPQHF. The CDR3 coding sequence is TGTGCCAGCAGCAAAGGTTGGGGGGTTTTAGGGGATCAGCCCCAGCATTTT.

This clone was recorded once. This chain connects TRBV2 to TRBJ2-5; no reliable D call. Germline values: CDR1 SNHLY, CDR2 FYNNEI. Between the trimmed V and J ends, which lost 6 bases and 1 base, there was a span of 12 bases. This CDR3 comprises 14 residues. The CDR3 coding sequence is TGTGCCAGCAGGGCCCTGGCACCCCAAGAGACCCAGTACTTC. Its translation: CASRALAPQETQYF.

The chain carries TRBV11-2 and TRBJ2-1; no definite D call. This CDR3 comprises 17 residues. Germline V gene sequence: CDR1 SGHAT, CDR2 FQNNGV. Trimming removed 5 bases from V and 5 bases from J, with 22 bases in between. CDR3 nucleotides: TGTGCCAGCAGCATAAGCTTGTTAAAGGGTGGTAACAATGAGCAGTTCTTC. As protein: CASSISLLKGGNNEQFF.

The chain has TRBV2 and TRBJ2-5, with a weak D call TRBD1 (6 bases). The germline V and J ends were trimmed by 3 bases and 5 bases, with 13 bases remaining between them. From germline, CDR1 is SNHLY and CDR2 FYNNEI. The CDR3 length is 14 residues. The CDR3 reads CASSDTGSQETQYF. The CDR3 coding sequence is TGTGCCAGCAGTGACACAGGGTCGCAGGAGACCCAGTACTTC.